Shown below are 19 T cell receptor beta chains from a single sample sequenced in a study of T-cell reconstitution after alpha-beta-depleted transplantation in children. Unique molecular identifiers were used to barcode this TCRbeta library. A single record per CDR3 protein comes from TCRdb applying MiXCR to the PCR reads. The table records fewer than 700,000 distinct CDR3 sequences, 23% of them present only once. This specimen consisted of PBMCs, mostly from graft donor cells, obtained 360 days after TCRalphabeta/CD19-depleted stem cell transplant. The source is a boy under three years old who had a stem cell transplant for acute myeloid leukemia, so the T cells may come from the graft donor.

The chain uses TRBV15 and TRBJ2-3; 7 bases fit TRBD1. The CDR3 consists of 17 residues. Germline assignment: CDR1 LNHNV and CDR2 YYDKDF (reference sequence). Trimming removed 2 bases from V and 1 base from J; junction bases left unmatched: 9. The CDR3 DNA reads TGTGCCACCAGCAGAACCGGCCCGGGACAGCGCACAGATACGCAGTATTTT. It is translated as CATSRTGPGQRTDTQYF.

The rearrangement links TRBV6-5 to TRBJ2-7, with 7 bases that match TRBD1. Trimming at V came to 5 bases and at J to 3 bases, leaving 7 bases not matched to a gene. This CDR3 is 14 amino acids long. Germline CDR1 MNHEY, CDR2 SVGAGI. The chain's CDR3 is CASSPTGSGYEQYF. DNA of the CDR3: TGTGCCAGCAGTCCGACAGGGAGCGGCTACGAGCAGTACTTC.

This clonotype has only a few counts. This chain joins TRBV28 and TRBJ2-7, with D possibly TRBD1 on 5 matching bases. V lost 2 bases to trimming and J lost 5 bases, with 10 bases between them. The CDR3 is 13 amino acids. Germline V CDR1 and CDR2: MDHEN, SYDVKM. CDR3 in amino acids: CASSLDGADEQYV. The CDR3, as DNA: TGTGCCAGCAGTTTAGATGGGGCGGACGAGCAGTACGTC.

This clonotype was counted at least ten times. The CDR3 sequence: CASSSAGSSYGYTF. The CDR3 DNA follows: TGTGCCAGCAGTTCGGCAGGGAGTAGCTATGGCTACACCTTC. This chain connects TRBV12-3 or TRBV12-4 to TRBJ1-2; D perhaps matches TRBD1 (5 bases). With 4 bases removed from V and 4 bases from J, the gap between germline ends came to 13 bases. CDR3 length: 14 amino acids.

This clonotype was counted many times. Given a much more abundant clone one base away, this may be a read error. The V gene is TRBV7-2, the J gene TRBJ2-5; D not certain. The germline CDR1 and CDR2 sequences are SGHTA and FQGNSA. V dropped 3 bases and J dropped 7 bases, with 3 bases sitting between them. This CDR3 comprises 10 residues. The CDR3 region is CASSLGTQYF. CDR3 in DNA: TGTGCCAGCAGCTTGGGGACCCAGTACTTC.

V usage is TRBV6-2 or TRBV6-3 and J usage is TRBJ1-5; 11 nucleotides line up with TRBD1. V was pared by 4 bases and J by 4 bases, with 3 bases of the junction left unmatched. Germline CDR1 and CDR2: MNHEY and SVGEGT. The CDR3 is 15 residues long. CDR3 DNA: TGTGCCAGCAGTTCCCGGGACAGGGGGAATCAGCCCCAGCATTTT. Protein sequence: CASSSRDRGNQPQHF.

The chain uses TRBV20-1 and TRBJ1-2, with 9 bases matching TRBD1. This CDR3 is 15 amino acids long. The germline V gene has CDR1 DFQATT and CDR2 SNEGSKA (reference sequence). V lost 3 bases, J lost 4 bases, and 9 bases stayed unmatched. CDR3 nucleotide sequence: TGCAGTGCTAGCCGGGACAGGGTTAGCCCCTATGGCTACACCTTC. Protein sequence: CSASRDRVSPYGYTF.

There are many counts of this clonotype. V usage is TRBV20-1 and J usage is TRBJ2-5, with a tentative D call TRBD1 (5 bases). The CDR3 is 13 residues long. CDR1 is DFQATT and CDR2 is SNEGSKA in the germline V gene (reference sequence). The V gene lost 3 bases and the J gene lost 9 bases, with 17 bases spanning the gap. CDR3 residues: CSAREQWGKPQYF. The CDR3, as DNA: TGCAGTGCTAGGGAACAGTGGGGCAAGCCCCAGTACTTC.

The chain is built from TRBV5-6 and TRBJ2-1, with D uncertain. The germline V gene encodes CDR1 SGHDT and CDR2 YYEEEE. This CDR3 comprises 15 residues. V was trimmed by 0 bases and J by 4 bases, leaving 11 bases between them. CDR3 nucleotides: TGTGCCAGCAGCTTGGAATCCCTCCCGTACAATGAGCAGTTCTTC. This translates into CASSLESLPYNEQFF. The full variable domain, its missing parts supplied by reference TRBV5-6 and TRBJ2-1, is DAGVTQSPTHLIKTRGQQVTLRCSPKSGHDTVSWYQQALGQGPQFIFQYYEEEERQRGNFPDRFSGHQFPNYSSELNVNALLLGDSALYLCASSLESLPYNEQFFGPGTRLTVL.

V gene TRBV27 combines with J gene TRBJ2-7; 7 bases are a match to TRBD1. Germline-derived CDR1 and CDR2 are MNHEY and SMNVEV (reference sequence). V gave up 2 bases and J gave up 1 base; unmatched junction bases: 8. The CDR3 has 16 amino acids. For the CDR3, the DNA is TGTGCCAGCAGTTTACTCGGGACAGCGGCTTCCTACGAGCAGTACTTC. Translation: CASSLLGTAASYEQYF.

This clonotype turned up a few times. This chain links TRBV20-1 with TRBJ1-5, with TRBD1 identical over 7 bases. V lost 2 bases to trimming and J lost 0 bases; unmatched junction nucleotides: 7. The germline V gene has CDR1 DFQATT and CDR2 SNEGSKA (reference sequence). The CDR3 loop spans 16 amino acids. CDR3 nucleotides: TGCAGTGCTAGAAGGCAGGGGGACCATAGCAATCAGCCCCAGCATTTT. This translates into CSARRQGDHSNQPQHF.

The J gene is TRBJ1-5, the V gene TRBV28; 7 bases are a match to TRBD1. Trimming took 3 bases from V and 0 from J; bases not matched to a gene: 11. CDR3 length: 18 amino acids. Germline lookup yields CDR1 MDHEN and CDR2 SYDVKM. CDR3 nucleotide sequence: TGTGCCAGCAGTTTGCAGGGGGAGGTATGGAATAGCAATCAGCCCCAGCATTTT. Protein product: CASSLQGEVWNSNQPQHF.

This clonotype was found many times. The V call is TRBV10-3, the J call TRBJ2-1, with D possibly being TRBD1 (5 bases). The CDR3 sequence is 14 residues long. The germline CDR1 and CDR2 sequences are ENHRY and SYGVKD. V was pared by 2 bases and J by 10 bases, with 15 bases between. The CDR3 sequence is CAISESDSIYEQFF. The CDR3 coding sequence is TGTGCCATCAGTGAGAGTGACAGCATTTACGAGCAGTTCTTC.

This clonotype appeared a few times. The rearrangement uses TRBV11-2 and TRBJ1-2; D not resolved. The CDR3 has 13 residues. Germline V lookup: CDR1 SGHAT, CDR2 FQNNGV. The germline V and J ends were trimmed by 0 bases and 7 bases, with 9 bases remaining between them. The CDR3 DNA follows: TGTGCCAGCAGCTTAGAAGGAGGAGGTGGCTACACCTTC. Its translation: CASSLEGGGGYTF.

The chain carries TRBV5-1 and TRBJ2-1, with 8 bases matching TRBD2. The CDR3 consists of 18 residues. Germline CDR1 SGHRS, CDR2 YFSETQ. V trimming: 1 base; J trimming: 4 bases; junction bases outside the gene matches: 13. The CDR3 loop reads CASSLSINRGGIYNEQFF. The DNA for the CDR3 is TGCGCCAGCAGCTTGTCGATCAACCGCGGGGGGATTTACAATGAGCAGTTCTTC.

This clonotype appeared a few times. This sequence joins TRBV11-3 and TRBJ1-1; D is possibly TRBD1 (6 bases). Trimming cost V 11 bases and J 4 bases, with 20 bases left between them. CDR1 and CDR2 (germline): SGHNT, YENEEA. This CDR3 contains 14 residues. CDR3 DNA sequence: TGTGCCTCGGCGGGGGGCGGAGAGGGCACTGAAGCTTTCTTT. Amino acid sequence: CASAGGGEGTEAFF.

This clonotype occurred many times. The chain links TRBV29-1 to TRBJ2-1; D could derive from TRBD1 or TRBD2 (5 bases each). CDR3 length: 12 amino acids. V shed 4 bases and J shed 9 bases, with 13 bases lying between them. Per the germline V gene, CDR1 is SQVTM and CDR2 is ANQGSEA. CDR3 nucleotides: TGCAGCGTTGGAGGGACGACCGGTGAGCAGTTCTTC. It specifies CSVGGTTGEQFF.

J is TRBJ2-3 and V is TRBV18, with D unresolved. Germline assignment: CDR1 KGHSH and CDR2 LQKENI. V was shortened by 1 base and J by 6 bases, with 8 bases between the two germline ends. The CDR3 spans 13 residues. The CDR3, as DNA: TGTGCCAGCTCACCACAAAAAGTGGATACGCAGTATTTT. Its translation is CASSPQKVDTQYF.

In its sample, this clonotype was seen a few times. The chain combines TRBV7-2 with TRBJ2-6; 8 nucleotides line up with TRBD1. The CDR3 is 18 amino acids. J gave up 0 bases and V 3 bases, and 7 bases lay outside the gene matches. Germline CDR1 is SGHTA and CDR2 is FQGNSA. CDR3: CASSFWTGPSSGANVLTF. The CDR3 region has the DNA TGTGCCAGCAGCTTTTGGACAGGGCCTTCCTCTGGGGCCAACGTCCTGACTTTC. Full variable domain (rest looked up from reference TRBV7-2 and TRBJ2-6): GAGVSQSPSNKVTEKGKDVELRCDPISGHTALYWYRQSLGQGLEFLIYFQGNSAPDKSGLPSDRFSAERTGGSVSTLTIQRTQQEDSAVYLCASSFWTGPSSGANVLTFGAGSRLTVL.